This T cell receptor beta chain is drawn from a study of blood T cell repertoires in COVID-19 (TCRdb year 2020). A note on the overall study: Collaborator samples came from the United States, Italy and Spain and covered acute and convalescent phases of COVID-19. The material from the prospective study consisted of cDNA or gDNA derived from T cells, B-cell-depleted T cells, or PBMCs. Subjects who had been exposed to COVID-19, were actively infected with it, or had recovered from it provided the deeply sampled blood TCRbeta repertoires that made up the dataset. A freely available public database, intended as a resource for researchers studying the immune response to SARS-CoV-2, is where the repertoires were released. Samples came from the ongoing ImmuneRACE study (first 160 participants) plus 1,254 subjects from 6 global collaborators. Nearly every sample came with metadata listing a de-identified subject ID, COVID-19 status, age in years and sex. HLA class I and class II types, where available, came from metadata supplied by the sample provider rather than from assay-based typing. Overall study results and their limits: The amount of clinical and demographic metadata varied by source and participant and was provided uncurated.

In the prospective study, participants were about 18 to 89 years old, resided in 24 geographic areas of the United States, and were enrolled through a virtual design. In the prospective study, participants were assigned to cohorts based on the clinical history participants reported in a screening survey and a study questionnaire. Mobile phlebotomists in the prospective study collected whole blood, serum and a nasopharyngeal or oropharyngeal swab from every participant. Additional blood draws and questionnaires over an approximately 2-month period could optionally be provided by prospective study participants. Before DNA extraction, prospective study blood samples were shipped either frozen or at room temperature. This clone was seen only a few times. The antigen it recognizes is unknown. Base quality data are lacking; no much larger clone is found one base away. TCRbeta CDR3 regions were amplified from genomic DNA by means of the immunoSEQ Assay, a bias-controlled multiplex PCR. The study's own analysis went as follows. Nucleated cell counts per sample were estimated from amplification of reference gene primers within the assay. To quantify the absolute abundance of each unique TCRbeta CDR3 rearrangement, sequence reads were collapsed and filtered. For each sample, productive Simpson clonality was calculated as the square root of Simpson's diversity index over productive rearrangements. TCRdb mirrors the immuneACCESS table, restricted to in-frame sequences. Some clones are absent from its copies; in checked studies, under half trace to an unresolved V gene, and the reason for the others is unknown. V, J and clone size are taken as reported in that table, and D and trimming were inferred from the DNA itself. The sample yields about 200,000 clones; about 86% were counted once. Of the sample, 3% to 4% is held by the ten largest clones.

This TCR derives from a woman aged 40-49 years with acute COVID-19. Sequenced sample: PBMCs or T cells enriched from blood (not recorded which).

The CDR3: CASSQDKPGTGSWYEQYF. In nucleotides, the sequence is TGTGCCAGCAGCCAAGATAAACCCGGGACAGGCTCATGGTACGAGCAGTACTTC. Recombination connected TRBV14 to TRBJ2-7, with 8 junctional bases fitting TRBD1. The CDR3, cysteine through phenylalanine, is 18 amino acids long. Only the CDR3 part of the read is kept: 54 bases, read in frame from the first base. Via the germline V gene, CDR1 is SGHDN and CDR2 FVKESK. Ends trimmed: V by 0 bases, J by 4 bases; bases unmatched to a gene: 14.